The TCR beta chain described here comes from a study of T cell responses to AZD1222 COVID-19 vaccine. Background on the study: Second doses at about 4 or about 12 weeks were pooled. Notes on the study in general: The study found Spike-specific TCR breadth and depth rose after two AZD1222 doses.

Concerning this clone: Its antigen remains unknown.

Profiling relied on immunoSEQ multiplex PCR, and the TCRdb table lists in-frame clones only, not all of them. The data show about 150,000 clones, roughly 94% seen once. V was clipped by 2 bases and J by 9 bases, with 19 bases between them. CDR3 length equals 14 residues. CDR1 is GTSNPN, CDR2 SVGIG, per germline (reference sequence). The TCR originated in an adult in good health. V is TRBV30 and J is TRBJ2-5; no clear D. Here the sequenced sample was peripheral blood, taken on day 0 of AZD1222 vaccination. The CDR3 loop is CAWSRPQRGDAQYF. CDR3 in DNA: TGTGCCTGGAGTCGCCCCCAAAGAGGCGACGCCCAGTACTTC.